The 27 T cell receptor beta chains in this list originate from one sample, sequenced in a study of T cells after yellow fever vaccination. MiXCR, run by TCRdb on the 5' RACE reads, gives a single entry per CDR3 protein. The table includes roughly 170,000 distinct CDR3 sequences, over 7% detected once. The sample in question was CD8+ T cells sorted from PBMCs, obtained 45 days after the yellow fever booster vaccination. All receptors come from a man aged 18 to 30 who received the YFV17D yellow fever vaccine.

The chain joins TRBV4-2 to TRBJ2-3; tentative D call: TRBD2 (7 bases). The V gene's germline CDR1 is LGHNA and CDR2 YNFKEQ. The CDR3 has 15 amino acids. V was shortened by 5 bases and J by 2 bases, with 14 bases between the two germline ends. The CDR3 protein is CASSFAGALTDTQYF. The DNA for the CDR3 is TGTGCCAGCAGCTTCGCGGGGGCCCTCACAGATACGCAGTATTTT.

The rearrangement uses TRBV29-1 and TRBJ2-3; TRBD2 matches 11 bases. The germline gives CDR1 SQVTM, CDR2 ANQGSEA. V lost 2 bases and J lost 2; bases outside the gene matches: 6. There are 16 residues in the CDR3. CDR3 in DNA: TGCAGCGTTGAACTAGCGGGGGGACACCACACAGATACGCAGTATTTT. Amino acids: CSVELAGGHHTDTQYF.

The J gene is TRBJ2-1, the V gene TRBV11-2; no reliable D call. Germline CDR1 is SGHAT and CDR2 is FQNNGV. The CDR3 runs to 14 residues. V lost 1 base and J 8 bases, leaving 12 bases between the germline ends. Here the CDR3 reads CASSLAQYPDEQFF. CDR3 sequence (DNA): TGTGCCAGCAGCTTAGCTCAGTACCCGGATGAGCAGTTCTTC.

The chain carries TRBV27 and TRBJ1-1; D not certain. The CDR3 totals 14 residues. V was trimmed by 7 bases and J by 2 bases, leaving 14 bases between them. Germline V gene sequence: CDR1 MNHEY, CDR2 SMNVEV (reference sequence). In DNA, the CDR3 is TGTGCCAGCACCCCCCTCGACGGAAACACTGAAGCTTTCTTT. Translating it yields CASTPLDGNTEAFF.

This chain connects TRBV7-6 to TRBJ2-5; D remains unclear. The ends were cut back, 5 bases at V and 2 bases at J, with 9 bases in the middle. Germline loops: CDR1 SGHVS, CDR2 FNYEAQ. There are 13 residues in the CDR3. The CDR3 is CASSGLIQETQYF. The CDR3 DNA reads as TGTGCCAGCAGCGGATTAATTCAAGAGACCCAGTACTTC. Full variable domain (remainder filled in from reference TRBV7-6 and TRBJ2-5): GAGVSQSPRYKVTKRGQDVALRCDPISGHVSLYWYRQALGQGPEFLTYFNYEAQQDKSGLPNDRFSAERPEGSISTLTIQRTEQRDSAMYRCASSGLIQETQYFGPGTRLLVL.

The genes are TRBV10-2 and TRBJ2-3; 11 bases agree with TRBD2. Germline CDR1 WSHSY, CDR2 SAAADI. V was clipped by 1 base and J by 2 bases; unmatched bases: 5. CDR3 length: 17 amino acids. Here the CDR3 reads CASSEYYSGGATDTQYF. The CDR3 nucleotides read TGCGCCAGCAGTGAGTACTATAGCGGGGGGGCCACAGATACGCAGTATTTT.

This clonotype was seen a few times. V is TRBV20-1 and J is TRBJ2-3, with no clear D. Germline V gene lookup returns CDR1 DFQATT and CDR2 SNEGSKA (reference sequence). The CDR3 consists of 14 residues. V was shortened by 1 base and J by 0 bases, with 8 bases between the two germline ends. CDR3 in DNA: TGCAGTGCTAGAGTAGTCGGAAGCACAGATACGCAGTATTTT. Protein sequence: CSARVVGSTDTQYF.

This clonotype was seen more than once but under ten times. The chain recombines TRBV28 with TRBJ2-3; 11 bases fit TRBD2. Germline CDR1 and CDR2: MDHEN and SYDVKM. The CDR3 sequence is 16 residues long. The ends lost 6 bases at V and 2 bases at J; junction bases unmatched: 7. CDR3 sequence (DNA): TGTGCCAGCAGCCCTGGACTAGCGGGCCTCACAGATACGCAGTATTTT. Translated, it gives CASSPGLAGLTDTQYF.

The chain joins TRBV27 to TRBJ1-6; TRBD1 is a possible D gene (5 bases). V lost 6 bases to trimming and J lost 10 bases, with 13 bases between them. CDR3 length equals 13 residues. The germline V gene has CDR1 MNHEY and CDR2 SMNVEV (reference sequence). The CDR3 loop is CASRATGSSPLHF. DNA for the CDR3: TGTGCCAGCAGAGCAACAGGTTCCTCACCCCTCCACTTT.

This clonotype was detected ten times or more. The chain joins TRBV5-4 to TRBJ2-2; possibly TRBD1 for D (6 bases). This CDR3 contains 14 residues. Germline V gene sequence: CDR1 SGHNT, CDR2 YYREEE (reference sequence). V lost 4 bases and J lost 4, with 11 bases in between. The DNA of the CDR3 is TGTGCCAGCAGCGCAGGGGTGGCCACCGGGGAGCTGTTTTTT. Protein product: CASSAGVATGELFF.

This clonotype was found many times. The J gene is TRBJ2-5, the V gene TRBV25-1, with 11 bases that match TRBD2. V lost 3 bases, J lost 1 base, and 7 bases stayed unmatched. Per germline, CDR1 MGHDK and CDR2 SYGVNS. The CDR3 length is 17 residues. The CDR3 reads CASSEGTSGRLQETQYF. The DNA for the CDR3 is TGTGCCAGCAGTGAGGGGACTAGCGGAAGACTCCAAGAGACCCAGTACTTC.

The V and J genes are TRBV6-2 or TRBV6-3 and TRBJ2-1; the D gene is possibly TRBD1 (5 bases). V dropped 5 bases and J dropped 4 bases, with 18 bases sitting between them. The CDR3 has 16 amino acids. Germline V gene data show CDR1 as MNHEY and CDR2 as SVGEGT. This CDR3 is CASSLTWGRRYNEQFF. DNA of the CDR3: TGTGCCAGCAGTCTTACCTGGGGCAGGAGATACAATGAGCAGTTCTTC.

The V gene is TRBV7-9, the J gene TRBJ1-6, with 9 bases that match TRBD1. Germline assignment: CDR1 SEHNR and CDR2 FQNEAQ (reference sequence). The junction had 2 bases not matched to a gene; V was cut back by 1 base and J by 7 bases. The CDR3 sequence is 15 residues long. The CDR3, as DNA: TGTGCCAGCAGCTTAGTGGGGACAGGGAATTCACCCCTCCACTTT. Translated: CASSLVGTGNSPLHF.

This clonotype was counted only a few times. The chain joins TRBV18 to TRBJ2-1; tentative D call: TRBD2 (6 bases). Germline assignment: CDR1 KGHSH and CDR2 LQKENI. The V and J ends lost 6 bases and 4 bases respectively, with 7 bases between them. This CDR3 contains 12 residues. CDR3 bases: TGTGCCAGCTCGGCGGGGTACAATGAGCAGTTCTTC. Protein sequence: CASSAGYNEQFF.

This clonotype was seen only a few times. Compared with germline, one end of the junction differs, possibly owing to a read error. The chain employs TRBV9 and TRBJ2-5; D possibly corresponds to TRBD1 (6 bases). The germline CDR1 and CDR2 sequences are SGDLS and YYNGEE. The CDR3 runs to 17 residues. The CDR3 DNA reads as TGTGCCAGCAGCTCATTAGGGCCGGACAGCTTCCAAGATACCCAGTACTTC. Its protein is CASSSLGPDSFQDTQYF.

The chain couples TRBV29-1 to TRBJ2-7; D unresolved. The CDR3 runs 15 residues. Between the trimmed V and J ends, which lost 1 base and 0 bases, there was a span of 13 bases. Looked up from germline, CDR1 is SQVTM and CDR2 is ANQGSEA. CDR3 sequence reads: CSVEVPTGPSYEQYF. CDR3 in DNA: TGCAGCGTTGAAGTCCCCACCGGGCCCTCCTACGAGCAGTACTTC.

The chain recombines TRBV11-2 with TRBJ2-2, with D hard to call. The V end was cut by 5 bases, the J end by 2 bases, with 6 bases between. CDR1 and CDR2 from the germline V gene are SGHAT and FQNNGV. The CDR3 extends over 13 amino acids. CDR3 amino acids: CASSVFNTGELFF. DNA of the CDR3: TGTGCCAGCAGCGTGTTTAACACCGGGGAGCTGTTTTTT.

There are a few counts of this clonotype. The chain uses TRBV7-9 and TRBJ2-6; the D is unclear. Germline CDR1 is SEHNR and CDR2 is FQNEAQ (reference sequence). The CDR3 has 16 amino acids. Trimming removed 6 bases from V and 0 bases from J, with 12 bases in between. The CDR3 reads CASRLPVNSGANVLTF. Here the CDR3 DNA reads TGTGCCAGCAGGTTACCCGTAAACTCTGGGGCCAACGTCCTGACTTTC.

The chain is built from TRBV24-1 and TRBJ2-1; TRBD2 matches 11 bases. The CDR3 contains 16 residues. Germline CDR1 reads KGHDR; CDR2 reads SFDVKD. V trimming: 4 bases; J trimming: 8 bases; junction bases outside the gene matches: 9. The CDR3 reads CATSELAGGPVYEQFF. CDR3 DNA: TGTGCCACCAGTGAATTAGCGGGGGGGCCCGTTTATGAGCAGTTCTTC.

The V and J genes are TRBV19 and TRBJ1-2; D uncertain. Germline CDR1 reads LNHDA; CDR2 reads SQIVND (reference sequence). Trimming left V 7 bases short and J 2 bases short, with 2 bases between. CDR3 length equals 10 residues. The CDR3 sequence is CASKNYGYTF. The CDR3 nucleotides read TGTGCCAGTAAGAACTATGGCTACACCTTC.

V and J are TRBV28 and TRBJ1-2; 8 bases are a match to TRBD1. CDR3 length equals 14 residues. V was clipped by 6 bases and J by 2 bases; unmatched bases: 5. Germline V lookup: CDR1 MDHEN, CDR2 SYDVKM. This CDR3 reads CASRRQGRNYGYTF. Here the CDR3 DNA reads TGTGCCAGCAGGAGACAGGGGCGAAACTATGGCTACACCTTC.

The table lists this clonotype with a few counts. The V and J genes are TRBV28 and TRBJ1-5; D not certain. The V and J ends lost 6 bases and 5 bases respectively, with 14 bases between them. The germline V gene encodes CDR1 MDHEN and CDR2 SYDVKM. The CDR3 consists of 14 residues. Here the CDR3 DNA reads TGTGCCAGCAGCCCCCCGTTAACGGATCAGCCCCAGCATTTT. It codes for CASSPPLTDQPQHF.

The chain joins TRBV12-3 or TRBV12-4 to TRBJ1-1; no clear D. The V end was cut by 8 bases, the J end by 4 bases, with 8 bases between. The length of the CDR3 is 11 residues. In nucleotides, the CDR3 is TGTGCCAGCGGGGATCGCACTGAAGCTTTCTTT. As protein: CASGDRTEAFF.

The chain links TRBV12-3 or TRBV12-4 to TRBJ2-7, with 8 bases identical to TRBD2. The CDR3 spans 14 residues. Germline trimming cut 5 bases from V and 5 bases from J; bases unmatched to any gene: 8. The DNA for the CDR3 is TGTGCCAGCAGTATCAGCGGGGGCTTTAACGAGCAGTACGTC. Protein product: CASSISGGFNEQYV.

The sample holds a few counts of this clonotype. The chain uses TRBV7-9 and TRBJ2-5; no clear D. There are 14 residues in the CDR3. V lost 0 bases to trimming and J lost 2 bases, with 7 bases between them. The V gene's germline CDR1 is SEHNR and CDR2 FQNEAQ (reference sequence). As DNA, the CDR3 is TGTGCCAGCAGCTTAGCGTGGGAACAAGAGACCCAGTACTTC. This sequence encodes CASSLAWEQETQYF.

The chain joins TRBV5-5 to TRBJ2-2; TRBD1 matches at 8 bases. Per germline, CDR1 SGHKS and CDR2 YYEKEE (reference sequence). The V gene end was trimmed by 3 bases and the J gene end by 1 base; junction bases not matched to a gene: 8. This CDR3 region has 17 residues. Written as DNA, the CDR3 is TGTGCCAGCAGCTCCGGGACAGGTATTCTGAACACCGGGGAGCTGTTTTTT. This gives the protein CASSSGTGILNTGELFF.

This clonotype was observed a handful of times. The rearrangement links TRBV20-1 to TRBJ1-5; D is undetermined. The V and J ends lost 3 bases and 2 bases respectively, with 11 bases between them. The germline V gene has CDR1 DFQATT and CDR2 SNEGSKA (reference sequence). This CDR3 comprises 14 residues. DNA of the CDR3: TGCAGTGCTAGCTACGGCCTTGGCAATCAGCCCCAGCATTTT. It specifies CSASYGLGNQPQHF.